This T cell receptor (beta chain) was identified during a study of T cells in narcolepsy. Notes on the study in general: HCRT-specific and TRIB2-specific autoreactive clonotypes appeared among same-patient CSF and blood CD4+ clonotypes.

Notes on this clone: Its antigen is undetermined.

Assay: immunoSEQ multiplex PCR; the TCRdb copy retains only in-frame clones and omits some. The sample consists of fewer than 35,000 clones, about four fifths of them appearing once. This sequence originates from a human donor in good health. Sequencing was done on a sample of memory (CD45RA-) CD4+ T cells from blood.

CDR3 sequence: CASKTGAENIQYF. The CDR3 DNA reads as TGTGCCAGCAAAACAGGGGCTGAAAACATTCAGTACTTC. The chain couples TRBV6-5 to TRBJ2-4, with 7 positions matching TRBD1. This CDR3 is 13 amino acids long. Germline CDR1 and CDR2: MNHEY and SVGAGI. The J segment lost 5 bases and the V segment lost 7 bases, leaving 5 bases of the junction unmatched.